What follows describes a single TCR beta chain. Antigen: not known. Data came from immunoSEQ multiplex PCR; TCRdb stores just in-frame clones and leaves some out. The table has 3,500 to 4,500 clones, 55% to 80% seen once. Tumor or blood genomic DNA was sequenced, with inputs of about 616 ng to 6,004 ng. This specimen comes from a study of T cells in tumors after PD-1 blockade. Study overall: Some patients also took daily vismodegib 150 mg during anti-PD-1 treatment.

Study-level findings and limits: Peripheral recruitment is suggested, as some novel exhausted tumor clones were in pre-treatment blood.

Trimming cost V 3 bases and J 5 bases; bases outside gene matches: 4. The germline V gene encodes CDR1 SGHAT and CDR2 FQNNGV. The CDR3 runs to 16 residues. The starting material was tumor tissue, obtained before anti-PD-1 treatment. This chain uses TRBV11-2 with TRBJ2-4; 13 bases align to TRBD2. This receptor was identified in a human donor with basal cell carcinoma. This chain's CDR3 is CASSLLTSGGQNIQYF. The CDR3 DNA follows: TGTGCCAGCAGCTTGCTGACTAGCGGGGGGCAAAACATTCAGTACTTC.